This entry lists 22 T cell receptor beta chains sequenced from one sample in a study of blood T cell repertoires in COVID-19. The protocol was immunoSEQ multiplex PCR, while the TCRdb copy is restricted to in-frame clones and leaves out a portion. Of a few hundred thousand clones in the sample, 87% were seen once. Specimen: PBMCs or T cells enriched from blood (not recorded which). These receptors originate from a woman between 25 and 40 years old who had recovered from COVID-19.

CDR3: CASSHLSVGQGYDYEQYF. The CDR3 coding sequence is TGTGCCAGCAGTCACTTATCAGTCGGACAGGGTTATGACTACGAGCAGTACTTC. The rearrangement joins TRBV27 to TRBJ2-7; 8 bases line up with TRBD1. CDR3 size: 18 residues. The junction had 18 bases not matched to a gene; V was cut back by 5 bases and J by 3 bases. Germline V gives CDR1 MNHEY, CDR2 SMNVEV (reference sequence).

V is TRBV9 and J is TRBJ1-6; D call uncertain. Per germline, CDR1 SGDLS and CDR2 YYNGEE. Between the trimmed V and J ends, which lost 1 base and 7 bases, there was a span of 9 bases. This CDR3 is built from 14 residues. For the CDR3, the DNA is TGTGCCAGCAGCGTATCCGGGTTCAATTCACCCCTCCACTTT. This encodes CASSVSGFNSPLHF.

The V and J genes are TRBV5-1 and TRBJ2-7; TRBD2 might be the D (5 bases). The V gene's germline CDR1 is SGHRS and CDR2 YFSETQ. The V and J ends lost 4 bases and 4 bases respectively, with 18 bases between them. This CDR3 region has 15 residues. In DNA, the CDR3 is TGCGCCAGCAGCCCTTCGACTAACCTACAGTACGAGCAGTACTTC. Translated, it gives CASSPSTNLQYEQYF.

The chain couples TRBV19 to TRBJ2-1; TRBD2 aligns across 8 bases. The CDR3 runs 13 residues. V was clipped by 9 bases and J by 2 bases; unmatched bases: 3. Germline V lookup: CDR1 LNHDA, CDR2 SQIVND (reference sequence). CDR3 region: CASSGLAYNEQFF. CDR3 coding DNA: TGTGCCAGCTCGGGACTAGCCTACAATGAGCAGTTCTTC.

This clone was picked up one time. The J gene is TRBJ2-1, the V gene TRBV27, with 12 bases fitting TRBD2. Germline CDR1 MNHEY, CDR2 SMNVEV (reference sequence). The CDR3 has 14 amino acids. V was pared by 9 bases and J by 7 bases, with 7 bases of the junction left unmatched. CDR3 in amino acids: CASTGTSGLNEQFF. CDR3 DNA sequence: TGTGCCAGTACCGGGACTAGCGGGCTAAATGAGCAGTTCTTC.

The chain combines TRBV5-1 with TRBJ1-1; TRBD1 matches at 7 bases. Germline CDR1 and CDR2: SGHRS and YFSETQ. The CDR3 is 14 residues long. Germline trimming cut 4 bases from V and 1 base from J; bases unmatched to any gene: 4. CDR3 region: CASSPGQTNTEAFF. As DNA, the CDR3 is TGCGCCAGCAGCCCGGGACAGACGAACACTGAAGCTTTCTTT. The whole variable domain, filled in from reference TRBV5-1 and TRBJ1-1, reads KAGVTQTPRYLIKTRGQQVTLSCSPISGHRSVSWYQQTPGQGLQFLFEYFSETQRNKGNFPGRFSGRQFSNSRSEMNVSTLELGDSALYLCASSPGQTNTEAFFGQGTRLTVV.

This chain links TRBV9 with TRBJ2-7; D perhaps matches TRBD1 (6 bases). Per the germline V gene, CDR1 is SGDLS and CDR2 is YYNGEE. Trimming took off 0 bases at V and 2 bases at J, with 9 bases between the two ends. The CDR3 contains 14 residues. This chain's CDR3 is CASSVVPGAYEQYF. Here the CDR3 DNA reads TGTGCCAGCAGCGTAGTCCCAGGGGCCTACGAGCAGTACTTC.

This rearrangement joins TRBV9 to TRBJ1-1; no clear D. V was clipped by 0 bases and J by 6 bases, with 6 bases between them. Germline values: CDR1 SGDLS, CDR2 YYNGEE. The CDR3 extends over 12 amino acids. The CDR3 loop reads CASSVGSAEAFF. The CDR3 DNA is TGTGCCAGCAGCGTAGGATCGGCTGAAGCTTTCTTT.

The chain combines TRBV19 with TRBJ1-4, with D possibly being TRBD1 (5 bases). Trimming took off 3 bases at V and 5 bases at J, with 13 bases between the two ends. This CDR3 region has 15 residues. The germline V gene has CDR1 LNHDA and CDR2 SQIVND (reference sequence). The CDR3 DNA sequence: TGTGCCAGTAGTATGGGCTACAGGTCGAATGAAAAACTGTTTTTT. Translation gives CASSMGYRSNEKLFF.

The CDR3 coding sequence is TGTGCCAGCAGCCAAGACCCGGTTAACTATGGCTACACCTTC. It specifies CASSQDPVNYGYTF. This chain connects TRBV3-1 (or the pseudogene TRBV3-2) to TRBJ1-2; unclear D gene. This CDR3 comprises 14 residues. With 0 bases removed from V and 1 base from J, the gap between germline ends came to 6 bases. Germline V CDR1 and CDR2: LGHDT, YNNKEL (reference sequence).

V and J are TRBV4-2 and TRBJ2-1, with TRBD1 as a possible D gene (7 bases). CDR1 is LGHNA and CDR2 is YNFKEQ in the germline V gene. Trimming took off 4 bases at V and 3 bases at J, with 19 bases between the two ends. The CDR3 is 17 residues long. The CDR3 protein is CASSREDGQVIYNEQFF. The DNA of the CDR3 is TGTGCCAGCAGCCGGGAGGATGGACAGGTGATCTACAATGAGCAGTTCTTC.

The rearrangement uses TRBV28 and TRBJ1-4; 9 nucleotides match TRBD1. Germline values: CDR1 MDHEN, CDR2 SYDVKM. This CDR3 is built from 17 residues. V was clipped by 5 bases and J by 6 bases; unmatched bases: 13. The CDR3 loop reads CASSPLGQGGFDEKLFF. For the CDR3, the DNA is TGTGCCAGCAGTCCGTTGGGACAGGGAGGCTTTGATGAAAAACTGTTTTTT.

V and J are TRBV5-6 and TRBJ1-2, with 9 bases fitting TRBD1. The CDR3 is 14 residues long. Germline V gives CDR1 SGHDT, CDR2 YYEEEE. V shed 3 bases, J shed 4 bases, and the junction held 4 bases outside the gene matches. CDR3 DNA: TGTGCCAGCAGCTCGGACAGGGGAAGCTATGGCTACACCTTC. It translates to CASSSDRGSYGYTF. The full variable domain, with the rest looked up from reference TRBV5-6 and TRBJ1-2, is DAGVTQSPTHLIKTRGQQVTLRCSPKSGHDTVSWYQQALGQGPQFIFQYYEEEERQRGNFPDRFSGHQFPNYSSELNVNALLLGDSALYLCASSSDRGSYGYTFGSGTRLTVV.

The V gene is TRBV2, the J gene TRBJ2-7, with 10 bases fitting TRBD1. The CDR3 length is 15 residues. CDR1 and CDR2 (germline): SNHLY, FYNNEI. Losses at the gene ends were 0 bases for V and 3 bases for J; bases not matched to a gene: 2. The CDR3 DNA reads as TGTGCCAGCAGTGAAGCCAGGGACAGGGGCTACGAGCAGTACTTC. Translation gives CASSEARDRGYEQYF.

The chain joins TRBV15 to TRBJ2-5; 10 positions match TRBD2. This CDR3 comprises 16 residues. With V trimmed by 0 bases and J by 4 bases, 5 bases remained unmatched. Germline CDR1 and CDR2: LNHNV and YYDKDF (reference sequence). The CDR3 is CATSREGLAGVETQYF. The CDR3 DNA follows: TGTGCCACCAGCAGAGAAGGTCTAGCGGGAGTAGAGACCCAGTACTTC.

J is TRBJ2-1 and V is TRBV2; 11 bases map to TRBD2. Germline CDR1 SNHLY, CDR2 FYNNEI. The CDR3 sequence is 15 residues long. V trimming: 6 bases; J trimming: 4 bases; junction bases outside the gene matches: 5. The CDR3 region is CASRDGTSGYNEQFF. DNA for the CDR3: TGTGCCAGCAGGGATGGGACTAGCGGTTACAATGAGCAGTTCTTC.

The chain employs TRBV10-1 and TRBJ2-7; TRBD1 agrees at 7 bases. The CDR3 is 15 residues long. Germline V gene data show CDR1 as WNHNN and CDR2 as SYGVQD (reference sequence). Trimming took 6 bases from V and 4 from J; bases not matched to a gene: 12. CDR3: CASSDYRDREYEQYF. CDR3 nucleotide sequence: TGCGCCAGCAGCGACTACCGGGACAGAGAGTACGAGCAGTACTTC.

The chain uses TRBV7-2 and TRBJ2-1, with D possibly matching TRBD2 (6 bases). The CDR3 runs 17 residues. CDR1 and CDR2 (germline): SGHTA, FQGNSA. V was pared by 5 bases and J by 1 base, with 18 bases between. This chain's CDR3 is CASSKETSLGSYNEQFF. The CDR3 DNA reads TGTGCCAGCAGCAAAGAGACTAGTCTAGGATCCTACAATGAGCAGTTCTTC.

Turning to this clone: Other DNA sequences in this sample translate to the same CDR3. The chain recombines TRBV19 with TRBJ1-3; 10 nucleotides match TRBD1. Germline CDR1 reads LNHDA; CDR2 reads SQIVND (reference sequence). V lost 8 bases, J lost 3 bases, and 4 bases stayed unmatched. This CDR3 has 14 residues. The CDR3 DNA reads TGTGCCAGTCGACAGGGGGCGGATGGAAACACCATATATTTT. This codes for CASRQGADGNTIYF.

This chain uses TRBV28 with TRBJ1-2, with D possibly TRBD1 on 5 matching bases. Deletions cut 3 bases from V and 5 bases from J, with 7 bases between. Germline CDR1 is MDHEN and CDR2 is SYDVKM. The CDR3 totals 12 residues. CDR3 DNA sequence: TGTGCCAGCAGTTTCGGACAATATGGCTACACCTTC. Protein product: CASSFGQYGYTF.

This clone was seen just once. The genes are TRBV6-5 and TRBJ1-2; tentative D call: TRBD1 (6 bases). Germline values: CDR1 MNHEY, CDR2 SVGAGI. Trimming shortened V by 0 bases and J by 4 bases, and 9 bases separated the two germline ends. The CDR3 contains 14 residues. The chain's CDR3 is CASSYSRTVYGYTF. In nucleotides, the CDR3 is TGTGCCAGCAGTTACTCCCGGACAGTCTATGGCTACACCTTC.

The rearrangement uses TRBV2 and TRBJ2-7, with 7 bases that match TRBD1. The V gene's germline CDR1 is SNHLY and CDR2 FYNNEI. The CDR3 length is 15 residues. The V gene end was trimmed by 5 bases and the J gene end by 7 bases; junction bases not matched to a gene: 14. The CDR3: CASSQTGVDLREQYF. CDR3 DNA: TGTGCCAGCAGTCAAACAGGGGTAGACCTACGAGAGCAGTACTTC.